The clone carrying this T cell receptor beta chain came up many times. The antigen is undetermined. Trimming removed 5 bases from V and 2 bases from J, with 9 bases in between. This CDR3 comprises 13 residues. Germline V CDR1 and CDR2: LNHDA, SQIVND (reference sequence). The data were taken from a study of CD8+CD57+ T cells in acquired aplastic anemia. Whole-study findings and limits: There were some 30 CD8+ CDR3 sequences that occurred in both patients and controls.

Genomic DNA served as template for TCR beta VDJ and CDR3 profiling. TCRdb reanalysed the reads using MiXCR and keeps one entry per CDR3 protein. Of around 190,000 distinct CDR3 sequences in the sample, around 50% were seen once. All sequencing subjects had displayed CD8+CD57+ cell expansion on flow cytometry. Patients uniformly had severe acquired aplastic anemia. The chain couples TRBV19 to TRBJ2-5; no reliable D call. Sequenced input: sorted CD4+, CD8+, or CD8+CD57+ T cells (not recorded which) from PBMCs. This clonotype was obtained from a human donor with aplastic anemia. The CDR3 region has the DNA TGTGCCAGTAGTTGGACCTCACAAGAGACCCAGTACTTC. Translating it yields CASSWTSQETQYF.